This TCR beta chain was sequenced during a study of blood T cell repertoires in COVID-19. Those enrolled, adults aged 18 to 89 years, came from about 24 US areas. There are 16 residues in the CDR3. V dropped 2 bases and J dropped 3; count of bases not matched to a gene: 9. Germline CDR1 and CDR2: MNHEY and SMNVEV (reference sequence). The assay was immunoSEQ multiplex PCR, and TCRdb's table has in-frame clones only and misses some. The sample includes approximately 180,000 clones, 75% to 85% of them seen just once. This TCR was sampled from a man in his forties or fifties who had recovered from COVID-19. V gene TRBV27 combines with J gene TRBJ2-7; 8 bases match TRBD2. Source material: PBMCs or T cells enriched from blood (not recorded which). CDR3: CASSLGIGGALYEQYF. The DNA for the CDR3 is TGTGCCAGCAGTTTAGGAATCGGGGGGGCCCTCTACGAGCAGTACTTC.